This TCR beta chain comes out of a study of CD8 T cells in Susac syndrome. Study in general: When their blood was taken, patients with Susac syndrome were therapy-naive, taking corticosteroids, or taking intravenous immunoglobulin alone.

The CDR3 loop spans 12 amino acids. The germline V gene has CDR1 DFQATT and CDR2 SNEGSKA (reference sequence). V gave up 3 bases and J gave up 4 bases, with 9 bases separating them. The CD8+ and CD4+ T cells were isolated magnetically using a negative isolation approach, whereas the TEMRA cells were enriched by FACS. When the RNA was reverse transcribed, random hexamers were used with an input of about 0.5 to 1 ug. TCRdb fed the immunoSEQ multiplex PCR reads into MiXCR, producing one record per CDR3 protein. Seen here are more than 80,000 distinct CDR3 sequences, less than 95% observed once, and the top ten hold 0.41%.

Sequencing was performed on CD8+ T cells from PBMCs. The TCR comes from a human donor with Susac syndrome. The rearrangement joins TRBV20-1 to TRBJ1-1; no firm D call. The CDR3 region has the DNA TGCAGTGCTAGGGGTGAAGGCACTGAAGCTTTCTTT. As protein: CSARGEGTEAFF.